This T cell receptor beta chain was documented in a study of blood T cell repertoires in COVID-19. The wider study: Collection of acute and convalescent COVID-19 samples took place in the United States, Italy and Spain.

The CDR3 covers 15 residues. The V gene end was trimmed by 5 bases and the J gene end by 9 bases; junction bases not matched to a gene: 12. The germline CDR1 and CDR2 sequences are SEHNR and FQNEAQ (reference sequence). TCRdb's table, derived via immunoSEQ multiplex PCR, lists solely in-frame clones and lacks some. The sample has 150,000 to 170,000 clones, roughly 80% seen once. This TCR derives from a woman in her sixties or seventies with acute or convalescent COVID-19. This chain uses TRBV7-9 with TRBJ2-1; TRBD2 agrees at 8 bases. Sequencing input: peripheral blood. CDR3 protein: CASSLGSLGGGEQFF. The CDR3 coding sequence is TGTGCCAGCAGCCTCGGGTCTCTCGGGGGGGGTGAGCAGTTCTTC. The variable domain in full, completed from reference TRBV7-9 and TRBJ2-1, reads DTGVSQNPRHKITKRGQNVTFRCDPISEHNRLYWYRQTLGQGPEFLTYFQNEAQLEKSRLLSDRFSAERPKGSFSTLEIQRTEQGDSAMYLCASSLGSLGGGEQFFGPGTRLTVL.